This entry features one T cell receptor (beta chain) sequence. Produced via immunoSEQ multiplex PCR; TCRdb's table is partial and in-frame only. The table has 250,000 to 350,000 clones, roughly 90% seen once. The source of the sample is a study of blood T cell repertoires in COVID-19. V was clipped by 4 bases and J by 5 bases, with 16 bases between them. Germline assignment: CDR1 SGHRS and CDR2 YFSETQ. CDR3 length equals 15 residues. Input material: peripheral blood. The genes are TRBV5-1 and TRBJ2-1, with no clear D. This sequence was found in a woman in her 40s who had recovered from COVID-19. The CDR3 is CASSPGGGANNEQFF. DNA for the CDR3: TGCGCCAGCAGCCCCGGCGGTGGCGCAAACAATGAGCAGTTCTTC.